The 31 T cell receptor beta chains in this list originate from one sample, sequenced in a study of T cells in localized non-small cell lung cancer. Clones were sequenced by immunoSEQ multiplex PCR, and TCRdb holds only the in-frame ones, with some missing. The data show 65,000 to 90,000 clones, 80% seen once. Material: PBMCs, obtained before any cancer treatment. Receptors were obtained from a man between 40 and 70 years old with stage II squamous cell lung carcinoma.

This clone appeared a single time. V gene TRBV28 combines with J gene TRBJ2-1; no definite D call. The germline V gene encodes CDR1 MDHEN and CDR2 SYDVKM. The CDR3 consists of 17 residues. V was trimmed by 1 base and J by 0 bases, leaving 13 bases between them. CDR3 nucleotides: TGTGCCAGCAGTTTATCGGAGCGCTTCAGCTCCTACAATGAGCAGTTCTTC. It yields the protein CASSLSERFSSYNEQFF.

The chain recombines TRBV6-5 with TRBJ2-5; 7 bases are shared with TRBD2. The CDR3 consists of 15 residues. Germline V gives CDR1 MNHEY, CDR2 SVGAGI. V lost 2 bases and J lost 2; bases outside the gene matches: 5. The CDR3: CASSYKRGVQETQYF. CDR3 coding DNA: TGTGCCAGCAGTTACAAACGGGGGGTACAAGAGACCCAGTACTTC.

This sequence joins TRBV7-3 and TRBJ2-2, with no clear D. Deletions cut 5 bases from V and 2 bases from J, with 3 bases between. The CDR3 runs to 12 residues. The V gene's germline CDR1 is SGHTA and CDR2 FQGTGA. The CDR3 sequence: CASSLNTGELFF. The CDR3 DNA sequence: TGTGCCAGCAGCCTAAACACCGGGGAGCTGTTTTTT.

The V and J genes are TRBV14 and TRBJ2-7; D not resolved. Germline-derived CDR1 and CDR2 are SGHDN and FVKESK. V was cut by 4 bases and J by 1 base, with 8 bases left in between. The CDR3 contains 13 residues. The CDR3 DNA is TGTGCCAGCAGCCGTACCCGATCCTACGAGCAGTACTTC. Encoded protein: CASSRTRSYEQYF. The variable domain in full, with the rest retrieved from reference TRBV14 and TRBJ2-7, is EAGVTQFPSHSVIEKGQTVTLRCDPISGHDNLYWYRRVMGKEIKFLLHFVKESKQDESGMPNNRFLAERTGGTYSTLKVQPAELEDSGVYFCASSRTRSYEQYFGPGTRLTVT.

CDR3 nucleotide sequence: TGTGCTAGTGGTTTGGGCCTTGGGTTGGGGGTGGCTTACAATGAGCAGTTCTTC. It yields the protein CASGLGLGLGVAYNEQFF. The chain carries TRBV12-5 and TRBJ2-1; tentatively, D is TRBD1 or TRBD2 (5 bases each). V was cut by 1 base and J by 4 bases, with 20 bases left in between. This CDR3 region has 18 residues. Germline assignment: CDR1 LGHNT and CDR2 FRNRAP.

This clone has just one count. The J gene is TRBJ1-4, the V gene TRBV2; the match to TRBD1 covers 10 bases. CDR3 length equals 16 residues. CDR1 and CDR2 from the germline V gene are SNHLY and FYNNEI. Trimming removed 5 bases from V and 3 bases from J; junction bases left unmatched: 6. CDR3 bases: TGTGCCAGCAGTCCGACAGGGGGCGCATCTAATGAAAAACTGTTTTTT. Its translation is CASSPTGGASNEKLFF.

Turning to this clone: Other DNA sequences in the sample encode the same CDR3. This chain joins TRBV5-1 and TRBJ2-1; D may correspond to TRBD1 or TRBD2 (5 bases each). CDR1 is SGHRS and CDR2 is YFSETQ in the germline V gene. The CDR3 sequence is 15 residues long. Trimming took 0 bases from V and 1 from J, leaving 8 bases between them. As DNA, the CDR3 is TGCGCCAGCAGCTTGGCAGGGAGTTCCTACAATGAGCAGTTCTTC. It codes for CASSLAGSSYNEQFF.

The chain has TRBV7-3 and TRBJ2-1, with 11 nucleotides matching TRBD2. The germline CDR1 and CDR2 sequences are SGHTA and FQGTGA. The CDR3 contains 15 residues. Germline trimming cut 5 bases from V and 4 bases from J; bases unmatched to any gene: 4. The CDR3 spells CASSPLAGGYNEQFF. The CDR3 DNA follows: TGTGCCAGCAGCCCCCTAGCGGGAGGATACAATGAGCAGTTCTTC. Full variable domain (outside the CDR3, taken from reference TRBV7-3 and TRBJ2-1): GAGVSQTPSNKVTEKGKYVELRCDPISGHTALYWYRQSLGQGPEFLIYFQGTGAADDSGLPNDRFFAVRPEGSVSTLKIQRTERGDSAVYLCASSPLAGGYNEQFFGPGTRLTVL.

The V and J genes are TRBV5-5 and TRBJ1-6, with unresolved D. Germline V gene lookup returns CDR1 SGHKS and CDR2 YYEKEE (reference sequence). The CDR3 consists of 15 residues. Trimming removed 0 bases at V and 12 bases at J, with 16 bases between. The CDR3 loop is CASSLAGRAAGPLHF. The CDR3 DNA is TGTGCCAGCAGCTTGGCGGGGAGGGCAGCGGGACCCCTCCACTTT.

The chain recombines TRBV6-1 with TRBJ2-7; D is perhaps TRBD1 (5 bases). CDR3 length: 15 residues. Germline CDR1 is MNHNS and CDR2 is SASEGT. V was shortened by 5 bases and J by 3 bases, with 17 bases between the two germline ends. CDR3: CASSLREGEYYEQYF. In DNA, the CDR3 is TGTGCCAGCAGTCTCCGTGAAGGGGAATACTACGAGCAGTACTTC.

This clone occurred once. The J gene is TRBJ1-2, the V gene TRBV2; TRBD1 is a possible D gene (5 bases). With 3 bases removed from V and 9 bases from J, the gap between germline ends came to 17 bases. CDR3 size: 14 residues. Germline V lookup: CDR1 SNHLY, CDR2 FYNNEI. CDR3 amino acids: CASSDTGGRLSYTF. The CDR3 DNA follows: TGTGCCAGCAGTGATACAGGAGGTCGGCTTAGCTACACCTTC.

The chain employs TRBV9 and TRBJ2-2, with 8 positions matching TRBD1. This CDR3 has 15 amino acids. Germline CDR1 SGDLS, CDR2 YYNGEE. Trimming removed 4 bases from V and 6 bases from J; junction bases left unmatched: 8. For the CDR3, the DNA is TGTGCCAGCAGCCCCGGACAGGGTGTGTCCGGGGAGCTGTTTTTT. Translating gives CASSPGQGVSGELFF.

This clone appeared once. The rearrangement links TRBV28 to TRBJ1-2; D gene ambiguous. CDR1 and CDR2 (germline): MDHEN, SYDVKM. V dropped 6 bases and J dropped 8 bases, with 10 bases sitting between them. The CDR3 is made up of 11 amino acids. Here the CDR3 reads CASSPDRGYTF. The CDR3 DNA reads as TGTGCCAGCAGCCCTGATAGAGGCTACACCTTC.

The CDR3 here is CAWSVRFLNTEAFF. The CDR3 DNA follows: TGTGCCTGGAGTGTAAGGTTCTTAAACACTGAAGCTTTCTTT. The rearrangement links TRBV30 to TRBJ1-1; D is uncertain. Germline-derived CDR1 and CDR2 are GTSNPN and SVGIG (reference sequence). The V gene lost 0 bases and the J gene lost 2 bases, with 10 bases spanning the gap. This CDR3 has 14 residues.

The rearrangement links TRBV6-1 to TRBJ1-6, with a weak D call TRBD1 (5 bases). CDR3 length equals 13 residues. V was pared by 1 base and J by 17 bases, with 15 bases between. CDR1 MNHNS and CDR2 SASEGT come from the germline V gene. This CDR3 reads CASSEGGFKTVHF. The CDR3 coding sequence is TGTGCCAGCAGTGAAGGGGGTTTTAAGACAGTCCACTTT.

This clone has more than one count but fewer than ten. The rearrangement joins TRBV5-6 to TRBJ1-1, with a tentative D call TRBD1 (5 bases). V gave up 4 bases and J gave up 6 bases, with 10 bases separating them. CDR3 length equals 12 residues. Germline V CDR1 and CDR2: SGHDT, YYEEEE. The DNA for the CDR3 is TGTGCCAGCAGCAGAGACAGTCCTGAAGCTTTCTTT. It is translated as CASSRDSPEAFF.

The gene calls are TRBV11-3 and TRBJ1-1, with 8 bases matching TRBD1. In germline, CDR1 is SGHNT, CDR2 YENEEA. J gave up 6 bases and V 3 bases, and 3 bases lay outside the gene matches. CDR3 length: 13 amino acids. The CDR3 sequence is CASSFLQGAEAFF. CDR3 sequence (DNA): TGTGCCAGCAGCTTCCTACAGGGGGCTGAAGCTTTCTTT.

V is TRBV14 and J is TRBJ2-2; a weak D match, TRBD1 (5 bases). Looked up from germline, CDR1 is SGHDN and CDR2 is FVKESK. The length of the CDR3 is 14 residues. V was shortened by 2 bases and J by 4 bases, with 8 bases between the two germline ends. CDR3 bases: TGTGCCAGCAGCCAATATACAGGCACCGGGGAGCTGTTTTTT. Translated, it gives CASSQYTGTGELFF.

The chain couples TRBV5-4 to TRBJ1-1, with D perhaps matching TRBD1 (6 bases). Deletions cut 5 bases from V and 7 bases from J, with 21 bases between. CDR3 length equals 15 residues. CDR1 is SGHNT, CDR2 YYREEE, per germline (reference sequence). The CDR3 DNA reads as TGTGCCAGCAGGGGATCAACAGGGCCAGGAAATGAAGCTTTCTTT. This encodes CASRGSTGPGNEAFF.

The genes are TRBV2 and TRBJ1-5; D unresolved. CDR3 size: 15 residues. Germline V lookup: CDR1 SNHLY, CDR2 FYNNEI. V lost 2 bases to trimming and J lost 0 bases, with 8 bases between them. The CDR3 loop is CASSEPVDSNQPQHF. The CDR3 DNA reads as TGTGCCAGCAGTGAACCAGTCGATAGCAATCAGCCCCAGCATTTT.

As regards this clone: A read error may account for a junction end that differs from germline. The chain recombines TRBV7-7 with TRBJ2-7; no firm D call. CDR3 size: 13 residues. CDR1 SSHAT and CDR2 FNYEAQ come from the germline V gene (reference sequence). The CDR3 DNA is TGTGCTAGCAGCCCTACCAACTCCTACGAGCAGTACTTC. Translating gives CASSPTNSYEQYF. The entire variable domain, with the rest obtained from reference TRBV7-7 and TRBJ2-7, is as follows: GAGVSQSPRYKVTKRGQDVTLRCDPISSHATLYWYQQALGQGPEFLTYFNYEAQPDKSGLPSDRFSAERPEGSISTLTIQRTEQRDSAMYRCASSPTNSYEQYFGPGTRLTVT.

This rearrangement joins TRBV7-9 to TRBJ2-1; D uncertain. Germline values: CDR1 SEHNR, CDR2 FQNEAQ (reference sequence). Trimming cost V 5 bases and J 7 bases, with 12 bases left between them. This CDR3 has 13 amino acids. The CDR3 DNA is TGTGCCAGCAGCCCGAGAACACATAATGAGCAGTTCTTC. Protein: CASSPRTHNEQFF.

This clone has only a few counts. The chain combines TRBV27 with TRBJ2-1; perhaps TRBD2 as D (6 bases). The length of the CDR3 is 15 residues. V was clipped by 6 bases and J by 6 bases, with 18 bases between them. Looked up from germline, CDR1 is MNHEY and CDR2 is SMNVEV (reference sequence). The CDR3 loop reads CASRTSRFLSNEQFF. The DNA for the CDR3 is TGTGCCAGCAGAACTAGCCGGTTCCTCTCCAATGAGCAGTTCTTC.

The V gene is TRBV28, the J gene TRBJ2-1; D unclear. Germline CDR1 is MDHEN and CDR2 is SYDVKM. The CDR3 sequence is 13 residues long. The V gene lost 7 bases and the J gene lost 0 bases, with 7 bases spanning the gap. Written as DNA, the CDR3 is TGTGCCAGCACCCCGGCCTCCTACAATGAGCAGTTCTTC. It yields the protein CASTPASYNEQFF.

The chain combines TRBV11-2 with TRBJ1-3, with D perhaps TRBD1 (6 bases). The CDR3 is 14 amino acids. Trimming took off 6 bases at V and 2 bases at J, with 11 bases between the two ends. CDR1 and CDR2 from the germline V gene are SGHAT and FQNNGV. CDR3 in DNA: TGTGCCAGCAGAGGGGGAGGGACTGGAAACACCATATATTTT. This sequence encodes CASRGGGTGNTIYF.

Here the CDR3 DNA reads TGTGCCAGCAGTCTGGGCCCGACCTACGAGCAGTACTTC. It specifies CASSLGPTYEQYF. The chain employs TRBV6-6 and TRBJ2-7; D is undetermined. V lost 5 bases and J lost 2, with 10 bases in between. Germline CDR1 reads MNHNY; CDR2 reads SVGAGI (reference sequence). This CDR3 is 13 amino acids long.

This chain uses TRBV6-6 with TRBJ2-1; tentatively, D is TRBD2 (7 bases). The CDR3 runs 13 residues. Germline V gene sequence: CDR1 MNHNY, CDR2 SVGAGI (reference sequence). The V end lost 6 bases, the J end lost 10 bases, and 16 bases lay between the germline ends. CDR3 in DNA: TGTGCCAGCAGCCTTAGGGAGGGGGGAGAGCAGTTCTTC. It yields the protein CASSLREGGEQFF.

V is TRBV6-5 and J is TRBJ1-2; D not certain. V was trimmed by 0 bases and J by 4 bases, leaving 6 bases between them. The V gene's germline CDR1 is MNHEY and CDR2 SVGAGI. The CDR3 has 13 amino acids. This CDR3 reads CASSYSGSYGYTF. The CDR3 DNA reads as TGTGCCAGCAGTTACTCAGGCAGCTATGGCTACACCTTC.

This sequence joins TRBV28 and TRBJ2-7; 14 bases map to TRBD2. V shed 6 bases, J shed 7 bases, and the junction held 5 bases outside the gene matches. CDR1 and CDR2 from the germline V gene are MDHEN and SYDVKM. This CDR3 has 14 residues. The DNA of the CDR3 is TGTGCCAGCAGGGGGACTAGCGGGAGACCAGAGCAGTACTTC. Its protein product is CASRGTSGRPEQYF. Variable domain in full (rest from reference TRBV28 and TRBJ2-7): DVKVTQSSRYLVKRTGEKVFLECVQDMDHENMFWYRQDPGLGLRLIYFSYDVKMKEKGDIPEGYSVSREKKERFSLILESASTNQTSMYLCASRGTSGRPEQYFGPGTRLTVT.

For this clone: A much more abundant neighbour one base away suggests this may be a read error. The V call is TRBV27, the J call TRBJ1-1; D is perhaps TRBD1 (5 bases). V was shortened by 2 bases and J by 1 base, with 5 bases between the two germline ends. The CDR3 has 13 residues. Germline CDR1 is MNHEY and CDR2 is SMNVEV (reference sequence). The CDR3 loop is CASSLQGNTEAFF. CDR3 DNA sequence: TGTGCCAGCAGTTTACAGGGGAACACTGAAGCTTTCTTT.

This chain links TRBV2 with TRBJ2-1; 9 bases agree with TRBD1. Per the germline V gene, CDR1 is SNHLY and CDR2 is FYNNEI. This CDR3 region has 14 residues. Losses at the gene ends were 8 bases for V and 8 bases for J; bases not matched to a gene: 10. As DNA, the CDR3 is TGTGCCAGCGCCCGGACAGGGGTTGAACATGAGCAGTTCTTC. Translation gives CASARTGVEHEQFF.